This TCR beta chain was sequenced in a study of blood T cell repertoires in COVID-19. About the research overall: COVID-19 samples from acute and convalescent phases originated in the United States, Italy and Spain.

CDR1 SEHNR and CDR2 FQNEAQ come from the germline V gene (reference sequence). Unmatched junction bases numbered 5, after V lost 1 base and J lost 9 bases. This CDR3 has 14 residues. TCRdb's copy holds only in-frame clones and misses some; the assay was immunoSEQ multiplex PCR. Seen here are roughly 250,000 clones, roughly 87% observed once, and the top ten hold approximately 7.9%. The sample taken for sequencing was peripheral blood. This sequence joins TRBV7-9 and TRBJ1-5, with 8 bases lining up with TRBD1. This clonotype originated in a man aged 55 to 70 who had recovered from COVID-19. The CDR3 sequence: CASSLGQGPRPQHF. The CDR3 nucleotides read TGTGCCAGCAGCTTAGGACAGGGGCCAAGGCCCCAGCATTTT. Looking up the rest from reference TRBV7-9 and TRBJ1-5 gives the full variable domain: DTGVSQNPRHKITKRGQNVTFRCDPISEHNRLYWYRQTLGQGPEFLTYFQNEAQLEKSRLLSDRFSAERPKGSFSTLEIQRTEQGDSAMYLCASSLGQGPRPQHFGDGTRLSIL.